Each of the 17 T cell receptor beta chains below was sequenced from the same sample in a study of CD39 and CD103 CD8 tumor-infiltrating T cells listed by TCRdb under 2018. The library was made by the immunoSEQ multiplex PCR assay. TCRdb took this table from immuneACCESS and kept in-frame rearrangements with V and J called. Such tables lack part of the clones; where checked against another copy, unresolved V genes explain under half of the gap, and the rest is unexplained. Across this sample there are 2,500 to 3,000 clones, with 83% seen only once. The ten largest clones take up around a fifth of the sample. Sequencing was carried out using CD39- CD103- CD8+ T cells sorted from the tumor. Reading the label with the study, this specimen's cell subset or site is: CD103-CD39- double-negative CD45RA- CD8 T cells. The receptors were sampled from a human donor with head and neck squamous cell carcinoma.

CDR3 protein: CASSEASTGYNEQFF. The CDR3 DNA reads TGTGCCAGCAGTGAGGCTAGCACCGGCTACAATGAGCAGTTCTTC. V gene TRBV6-1 combines with J gene TRBJ2-1, with a possible D match to TRBD2 (5 bases). V lost 3 bases, J lost 3 bases, and 12 bases lay in between. This CDR3 spans 15 amino acids. Germline values: CDR1 MNHNS, CDR2 SASEGT.

The chain links TRBV10-1 to TRBJ2-1, with a tentative D call TRBD2 (5 bases). The germline gives CDR1 WNHNN, CDR2 SYGVQD (reference sequence). Between the trimmed V and J ends, which lost 2 bases and 8 bases, there was a span of 13 bases. The CDR3 has 14 residues. The CDR3 loop is CASSEGSGNDEQFF. The CDR3 nucleotides are TGCGCCAGCAGTGAGGGGTCCGGGAATGATGAGCAGTTCTTC.

This chain links TRBV27 with TRBJ1-2, with D hard to call. From germline, CDR1 is MNHEY and CDR2 SMNVEV (reference sequence). The CDR3 covers 13 residues. Trimming cost V 3 bases and J 6 bases, with 11 bases left between them. The chain's CDR3 is CASSFRETDGYTF. The DNA of the CDR3 is TGTGCCAGCAGTTTCCGGGAGACGGATGGCTACACCTTC.

This chain connects TRBV18 to TRBJ2-5; the match to TRBD2 covers 11 bases. V shed 4 bases, J shed 5 bases, and the junction held 12 bases outside the gene matches. In germline, CDR1 is KGHSH, CDR2 LQKENI. CDR3 length: 17 residues. CDR3 sequence (DNA): TGTGCCAGCTCACTGACCTCACTAGCGGGGGTGGAGGAGACCCAGTACTTC. Protein: CASSLTSLAGVEETQYF.

The V call is TRBV5-6, the J call TRBJ2-7; D is uncertain. Trimming left V 3 bases short and J 0 bases short, with 13 bases between. Per the germline V gene, CDR1 is SGHDT and CDR2 is YYEEEE. The CDR3 contains 15 residues. CDR3 DNA sequence: TGTGCCAGCAGCTCTCGACACATAAGCTCCTACGAGCAGTACTTC. It specifies CASSSRHISSYEQYF.

The chain joins TRBV30 to TRBJ2-3; D gene uncertain. The CDR3 spans 13 residues. With 4 bases removed from V and 0 bases from J, the gap between germline ends came to 8 bases. Germline V CDR1 and CDR2: GTSNPN, SVGIG (reference sequence). CDR3 nucleotide sequence: TGTGCCTGGAATCGGGTTAGCACAGATACGCAGTATTTT. Protein product: CAWNRVSTDTQYF.

This clone is medium-sized within its sample. The rearrangement links TRBV19 to TRBJ1-5, with a weak D call TRBD1 (5 bases). Between the trimmed V and J ends, which lost 10 bases and 2 bases, there was a span of 12 bases. CDR1 and CDR2 (germline): LNHDA, SQIVND (reference sequence). There are 13 residues in the CDR3. CDR3 amino acids: CATQEGGNQPQHF. The DNA of the CDR3 is TGTGCCACCCAGGAAGGGGGCAATCAGCCCCAGCATTTT.

This sequence joins TRBV27 and TRBJ2-1; 14 nucleotides agree with TRBD2. CDR1 is MNHEY, CDR2 SMNVEV, per germline (reference sequence). The junction had 14 bases not matched to a gene; V was cut back by 1 base and J by 6 bases. The CDR3 length is 20 residues. The CDR3 DNA sequence: TGTGCCAGCAGTTTATTGAGACTAGCGGGGGGGCGGGGCAATGCCAATGAGCAGTTCTTC. Protein product: CASSLLRLAGGRGNANEQFF.

The CDR3 DNA reads as TGCGCCAGCAGCCAAGGGACAGGGTCTGGCACAGATACGCAGTATTTT. This gives the protein CASSQGTGSGTDTQYF. The chain couples TRBV4-3 to TRBJ2-3; 8 nucleotides line up with TRBD1. This CDR3 has 16 amino acids. Per germline, CDR1 LGHNA and CDR2 YSLEER. V dropped 1 base and J dropped 1; count of bases not matched to a gene: 4.

In its sample, this clone ranks as large. This chain uses TRBV6-1 with TRBJ2-7, with D tentatively TRBD2 (5 bases). Deletions cut 6 bases from V and 5 bases from J, with 11 bases between. The CDR3 contains 12 residues. CDR1 is MNHNS, CDR2 SASEGT, per germline. The CDR3 coding sequence is TGTGCCAGCAGGGACGGGGTCCACGAGCAGTACTTC. Translating gives CASRDGVHEQYF.

This clone has more than one count but fewer than ten. This chain connects TRBV9 to TRBJ2-2, with TRBD1 as a possible D gene (6 bases). V lost 0 bases and J lost 5, with 11 bases in between. The CDR3 contains 15 residues. Germline V gene data show CDR1 as SGDLS and CDR2 as YYNGEE. CDR3 in DNA: TGTGCCAGCAGCGTAGAACAGGGTGGTACCGGGGAGCTGTTTTTT. It encodes CASSVEQGGTGELFF.

This sequence joins TRBV6-5 and TRBJ1-4, with TRBD1 as a possible D gene (6 bases). Deletions cut 6 bases from V and 5 bases from J, with 13 bases between. CDR3 size: 14 residues. CDR1 is MNHEY, CDR2 SVGAGI, per germline. DNA for the CDR3: TGTGCCAGCAGCCCTGGACAGAGGAATGAAAAACTGTTTTTT. Protein sequence: CASSPGQRNEKLFF.

The chain uses TRBV15 and TRBJ2-1; D perhaps matches TRBD1 (5 bases). This CDR3 is built from 15 residues. Germline CDR1 reads LNHNV; CDR2 reads YYDKDF (reference sequence). With 4 bases removed from V and 0 bases from J, the gap between germline ends came to 10 bases. CDR3 region: CATSTNRGSYNEQFF. The DNA for the CDR3 is TGTGCCACCAGCACAAATAGGGGCTCCTACAATGAGCAGTTCTTC.

This clone has a handful of counts. The CDR3 nucleotides are TGTGCCAGCAGGCTGGGCACAGCGGCCCACAACTATGGCTACACCTTC. Residues: CASRLGTAAHNYGYTF. This chain uses TRBV2 with TRBJ1-2; D is unclear. The length of the CDR3 is 16 residues. Deletions cut 6 bases from V and 2 bases from J, with 19 bases between. CDR1 and CDR2 from the germline V gene are SNHLY and FYNNEI. The whole variable domain, filled in from reference TRBV2 and TRBJ1-2, reads EPEVTQTPSHQVTQMGQEVILRCVPISNHLYFYWYRQILGQKVEFLVSFYNNEISEKSEIFDDQFSVERPDGSNFTLKIRSTKLEDSAMYFCASRLGTAAHNYGYTFGSGTRLTVV.

J is TRBJ2-2 and V is TRBV10-3; 10 bases map to TRBD1. The ends lost 10 bases at V and 7 bases at J; junction bases unmatched: 9. The germline V gene has CDR1 ENHRY and CDR2 SYGVKD. The CDR3 is 14 residues long. CDR3 region: CATRGTGVGGELFF. The CDR3 DNA follows: TGTGCCACCCGCGGGACAGGGGTGGGCGGGGAGCTGTTTTTT.

The rearrangement links TRBV27 to TRBJ1-2, with TRBD1 matching 8 bases. The germline V gene encodes CDR1 MNHEY and CDR2 SMNVEV (reference sequence). The CDR3 length is 16 residues. The V segment lost 3 bases and the J segment 3 bases; nucleotides outside the gene matches: 9. The CDR3 DNA reads as TGTGCCAGCAGTTTGGCAGGGGGCGCCCCTGACTATGGCTACACCTTC. This encodes CASSLAGGAPDYGYTF.

The V gene is TRBV11-2, the J gene TRBJ2-3; TRBD1 might be the D (7 bases). Trimming shortened V by 5 bases and J by 3 bases, and 15 bases separated the two germline ends. This CDR3 is 15 amino acids long. The V gene's germline CDR1 is SGHAT and CDR2 FQNNGV. CDR3 sequence: CASSTQGGETDTQYF. The DNA for the CDR3 is TGTGCCAGCAGCACTCAGGGGGGAGAGACAGATACGCAGTATTTT.